This T cell receptor beta chain appears in the sequencing data of a study of blood T cell repertoires in COVID-19. Germline values: CDR1 DFQATT, CDR2 SNEGSKA (reference sequence). Trimming removed 5 bases from V and 3 bases from J, with 4 bases in between. The CDR3 is 10 amino acids. Sequencing used immunoSEQ multiplex PCR; TCRdb keeps in-frame clones, though not all of them. The data show fewer than 150,000 clones, with approximately 90% seen just once and 25% to 30% held by the top ten. The source material was peripheral blood. The clonotype originates from a human donor in a cohort sampled during active COVID-19. This sequence joins TRBV20-1 and TRBJ1-2; no definite D call. This CDR3 reads CSAPDYGYTF. The CDR3 region has the DNA TGCAGTGCTCCGGACTATGGCTACACCTTC.